One and the same sample provided the 31 T cell receptor beta chains below, sequenced in a study of tumor-infiltrating lymphocytes in primary liver carcinoma. Scientists recovered RNA and DNA together from approximately 20-30 mg of unsorted bulk tissue. A primer matching the constant region was used to make TCR beta cDNA from 500 ng of total RNA. ARM-PCR, slightly modified, supplied the TCR beta libraries through three nested multiplex PCR rounds. Running roughly 10 cycles apiece, the first two PCR rounds relied on TRBV1-TRBV30 forward primers together with a C-beta reverse primer. TCRdb independently ran MiXCR on the multiplex PCR reads; one entry per CDR3 protein. The sample lists 90,000 to 150,000 distinct CDR3 sequences, approximately 68% occurring once. Material for sequencing was tumor-adjacent normal liver tissue. Source of these receptors: an older woman with primary liver carcinoma and hepatitis B virus infection.

About this clonotype: The conserved closing phenylalanine or tryptophan is absent in this CDR3, likely reflecting a read error. J is TRBJ2-4 and V is TRBV11-2; 7 bases align to TRBD2. J was trimmed by 7 bases and V by 6 bases; bases with no gene match: 3. Germline values: CDR1 SGHAT, CDR2 FQNNGV. The CDR3 has 12 amino acids. In DNA, the CDR3 is TGTGCCAGCAGTTGGGGGGGGAACATTCAGTACCTC. It encodes CASSWGGNIQYL.

Concerning this clonotype itself: A junction end diverges from the germline sequence, so it may reflect a read error. The V gene is TRBV30, the J gene TRBJ1-2, with D possibly matching TRBD1 (5 bases). In germline, CDR1 is GTSNPN, CDR2 SVGIG (reference sequence). This CDR3 spans 17 amino acids. The CDR3 region has the DNA TGTGCCTGGAGTGTACCCTCGACAGCCCTCCTTAACTATGACTACACCTTC. Its translation is CAWSVPSTALLNYDYTF. The full variable domain, in which reference TRBV30 and TRBJ1-2 provide the parts outside the CDR3, is SQTIHQWPATLVQPVGSPLSLECTVEGTSNPNLYWYRQAAGRGLQLLFYSVGIGQISSEVPQNLSASRPQDRQFILSSKKLLLSDSGFYLCAWSVPSTALLNYDYTFGSGTRLTVV.

This clonotype was seen ten or more times. V and J are TRBV12-3 or TRBV12-4 and TRBJ1-1; D unclear. CDR3 length equals 13 residues. Trimming shortened V by 6 bases and J by 3 bases, and 11 bases separated the two germline ends. The CDR3 here is CASRMQGHTEAFF. CDR3 DNA sequence: TGTGCCAGCAGGATGCAAGGACACACTGAAGCTTTCTTT.

Of note for this clonotype: One base away lies a much larger clone, so this may be a sequencing read error. The V gene is TRBV5-8, the J gene TRBJ2-7; no clear D gene. The CDR3 is 11 amino acids. Germline V gene data show CDR1 as SGHTS and CDR2 as YDEGEE. The CDR3 reads CTSSLSYEQYF. Here the CDR3 DNA reads TGTACCAGCAGTCTATCCTACGAGCAGTACTTC.

With regard to this clonotype: The germline gene is not matched at one end of the junction; a read error may be the cause. The chain uses TRBV10-3 and TRBJ2-3; 7 nucleotides agree with TRBD1. CDR1 is ENHRY, CDR2 SYGVKD, per germline. The CDR3 totals 16 residues. This CDR3 is CATSERQGRGTDTEYF. The CDR3 nucleotides read TGTGCCACCAGTGAAAGACAGGGAAGGGGCACAGATACGGAGTATTTT.

For this clonotype: This likely comes from a read error, as the CDR3 has no conserved phenylalanine or tryptophan at its end. The chain links TRBV12-3 or TRBV12-4 to TRBJ1-1; perhaps TRBD1 as D (6 bases). V was clipped by 2 bases and J by 5 bases, with 12 bases between them. The CDR3 length is 14 residues. CDR3 protein: CASSLSQGCTEAFL. The DNA of the CDR3 is TGTGCCAGCAGTTTATCACAGGGTTGTACTGAAGCTTTCCTT.

The chain carries TRBV6-1 and TRBJ1-2; no clear D. Germline values: CDR1 MNHNS, CDR2 SASEGT. The CDR3 covers 14 residues. V lost 2 bases, J lost 3 bases, and 10 bases lay in between. CDR3 in DNA: TGTGCCAGCAGTGAAACGGTGCCCTACTATGGCTACACCTTC. It yields the protein CASSETVPYYGYTF.

The chain is built from TRBV25-1 and TRBJ2-1; 14 bases map to TRBD2. The CDR3 totals 17 residues. V lost 8 bases, J lost 8 bases, and 14 bases stayed unmatched. Germline V lookup: CDR1 MGHDK, CDR2 SYGVNS. The CDR3 loop reads CASRLGLAGEGGHEQFF. The DNA of the CDR3 is TGTGCCAGCCGCTTGGGACTAGCGGGGGAGGGGGGGCATGAGCAGTTCTTC.

Notes on this clonotype: One end of the junction is discordant with germline, which a read error may explain. The chain employs TRBV29-1 and TRBJ2-1; 9 positions match TRBD2. CDR3 length equals 15 residues. The V gene's germline CDR1 is SQVTM and CDR2 ANQGSEA. The CDR3 DNA reads TGCAGCATTGAGGGGTCGCGTAGCGGGAGTGATGAGCAGTTCTTC. This translates into CSIEGSRSGSDEQFF.

Points on this clonotype: Its ends do not fully match the called genes, so a read error is possible. V is TRBV5-4 and J is TRBJ2-5; D assignment may be TRBD1 or TRBD2 (6 bases each). Germline V CDR1 and CDR2: SGHNT, YYREEE (reference sequence). The CDR3 spans 15 residues. The CDR3 DNA sequence: TGTGCTAGCAGCCTCCGACTAGGGGGAGCAGAGACCCAGTACTTC. Amino acids: CASSLRLGGAETQYF.

Turning to this clonotype: One base away lies a much larger clone, so this may be a sequencing read error. The rearrangement links TRBV5-1 to TRBJ2-1, with D possibly being TRBD1 or TRBD2 (5 bases each). Germline V lookup: CDR1 SGHRS, CDR2 YFSETQ. CDR3 size: 11 residues. The CDR3 DNA sequence: TGCGCCAGCTGGGGGTACAATGTGCAGTTCTTC. Translated: CASWGYNVQFF.

To note about this clonotype: A clone one base away is much larger, so this may be a read error. The chain links TRBV28 to TRBJ1-5; TRBD1 matches at 8 bases. The CDR3 totals 15 residues. The germline CDR1 and CDR2 sequences are MDHEN and SYDVKM. Germline trimming cut 6 bases from V and 6 bases from J; bases unmatched to any gene: 10. The CDR3, as DNA: TGTGCCAGCAGCCATCCAGGGGGCGTGGCTCAGCCCCAGCATTTT. Amino acid sequence: CASSHPGGVAQPQHF.

Ten or more counts support this clonotype. V is TRBV2 and J is TRBJ2-7, with 7 bases matching TRBD1. After removal of 6 bases from V and 2 bases from J, the junction contained 4 bases not matched to a gene. This CDR3 comprises 13 residues. The germline gives CDR1 SNHLY, CDR2 FYNNEI. CDR3 coding DNA: TGTGCCAGCAGCAACAGGGGAACCTACGAGCAGTACTTC. Translating it yields CASSNRGTYEQYF.

The chain links TRBV7-9 to TRBJ2-1, with D perhaps matching TRBD2 (6 bases). Germline CDR1 SEHNR, CDR2 FQNEAQ (reference sequence). The CDR3 has 12 amino acids. CDR3 nucleotide sequence: TGTACTAGCTATGACAACTACAATGAGCAGTTCTTC. Its translation is CTSYDNYNEQFF.

As for this clonotype: A read error may explain this, as a much larger clone is one base away. The chain couples TRBV5-1 to TRBJ2-7; TRBD2 is a possible D gene (6 bases). Germline loops: CDR1 SGHRS, CDR2 YFSETQ. V lost 1 base, J lost 4 bases, and 12 bases lay in between. This CDR3 is 14 amino acids long. The CDR3 DNA reads TGCGCCAGCAGCTTGATGGGAGGCTCATACGAGCAGTACTTC. Amino acids: CASSLMGGSYEQYF. Based on the CDR3 plus reference TRBV5-1 and TRBJ2-7, the full variable domain is KAGVTQTPRYLIKTRGQQVTLSCSPISGHRSVSWYQQTPGQGLQFLFEYFSETQRNKGNFPGRFSGRQFSNSRSEMNVSTLELGDSALYLCASSLMGGSYEQYFGPGTRLTVT.

To note about this clonotype: A much more abundant neighbour one base away suggests this may be a read error. The CDR3 reads CAWSIDGIGELFF. The CDR3 bases are TGTGCCTGGAGTATAGATGGAATCGGGGAGCTGTTTTTT. J is TRBJ2-2 and V is TRBV30; D ambiguous. Trimming removed 2 bases from V and 7 bases from J, with 11 bases in between. Germline CDR1 GTSNPN, CDR2 SVGIG (reference sequence). The CDR3 contains 13 residues.

Note on this clonotype: Relative to the germline gene, one junction end is altered; a read error may explain this. This chain joins TRBV6-2 or TRBV6-3 and TRBJ1-1; 7 bases are shared with TRBD1. This CDR3 is 16 amino acids long. CDR1 and CDR2 (germline): MNHEY, SVGEGT. CDR3 sequence reads: CVSTGHVGRGDTEAFF. DNA for the CDR3: TGTGTCAGCACCGGACATGTAGGCAGGGGGGACACTGAAGCTTTCTTT.

Note on this clonotype: One end of the junction does not line up with germline, which may come from a read error. The chain recombines TRBV4-1 with TRBJ2-7; D is uncertain. The CDR3 totals 15 residues. The germline V gene has CDR1 MGHRA and CDR2 YSYEKL. The CDR3 coding sequence is TGCGCCAGCAGTTCCAGCCCGGCGGAAGGATACGAACAGTACTTC. It codes for CASSSSPAEGYEQYF.

This clonotype came up a few times. The chain has TRBV18 and TRBJ2-2, with TRBD1 identical over 8 bases. In germline, CDR1 is KGHSH, CDR2 LQKENI. The CDR3 is 17 amino acids. Trimming took 3 bases from V and 2 from J; bases not matched to a gene: 8. As DNA, the CDR3 is TGTGCCAGCTCACCGACTACAGGGGGTCAAAACACCGGGGAGCTGTTTTTT. Its translation: CASSPTTGGQNTGELFF.

This clonotype occurred once. A read error may account for a junction end that differs from germline. As DNA, the CDR3 is TGCGCTAGCAGCTCATCCCTGACTAGCGGGAGCATTAGTCCCGGGGAGCTGTTTTTT. This sequence encodes CASSSSLTSGSISPGELFF. The rearrangement links TRBV5-1 to TRBJ2-2, with TRBD2 matching over 12 bases. Germline V gene data show CDR1 as SGHRS and CDR2 as YFSETQ. The CDR3 covers 19 residues. Drawing the rest from reference TRBV5-1 and TRBJ2-2, the complete variable domain is KAGVTQTPRYLIKTRGQQVTLSCSPISGHRSVSWYQQTPGQGLQFLFEYFSETQRNKGNFPGRFSGRQFSNSRSEMNVSTLELGDSALYLCASSSSLTSGSISPGELFFGEGSRLTVL.

As regards this clonotype: The CDR3 does not end in the conserved phenylalanine or tryptophan, so this is likely a read error. V is TRBV11-2 and J is TRBJ2-1; the D gene is possibly TRBD1 (6 bases). CDR3 size: 17 residues. The germline V gene has CDR1 SGHAT and CDR2 FQNNGV. The CDR3 is CVSSLDQQGIVYNKQFL. The CDR3 bases are TGTGTCAGTAGCTTAGATCAACAGGGTATAGTCTACAATAAGCAGTTCCTC.

This clonotype came up once. The junction differs from germline at one of its ends, possibly a read error. V usage is TRBV28 and J usage is TRBJ2-3, with D perhaps matching TRBD2 (6 bases). This CDR3 contains 16 residues. Germline CDR1 and CDR2: MDHEN and SYDVKM. CDR3 coding DNA: TGTGCCAGCTGTTTTAGAGGAAGCGGGTTCACAGATACGCAGTATTTT. Its translation is CASCFRGSGFTDTQYF.

The chain joins TRBV11-2 to TRBJ2-2; no clear D. V gave up 3 bases and J gave up 6 bases, with 17 bases separating them. The CDR3 spans 16 residues. Germline V gene sequence: CDR1 SGHAT, CDR2 FQNNGV. The CDR3 coding sequence is TGTGCCAGCAGCTTTGGTACTGCCAGCGCATCCGGGGAGCTGTTTTTT. Amino acids: CASSFGTASASGELFF.

To note about this clonotype: The junction does not match germline at one end; this may be a read error. This chain links TRBV11-3 with TRBJ2-3; 10 bases are a match to TRBD2. This CDR3 spans 15 amino acids. Germline V gene data show CDR1 as SGHNT and CDR2 as YENEEA. The CDR3 DNA follows: TGTGCCAGCAGGGCTAGCGGGAGCAACACAGATACACAGTATTTT. It yields the protein CASRASGSNTDTQYF.

This clonotype showed up many times. The rearrangement joins TRBV6-2 or TRBV6-3 to TRBJ2-1; D is perhaps TRBD2 (6 bases). This CDR3 spans 15 amino acids. From germline, CDR1 is MNHEY and CDR2 SVGEGT. V shed 6 bases and J shed 0 bases, with 12 bases lying between them. CDR3 DNA: TGTGCCAGCAGCCCAGGACTACCCTCCTACAATGAGCAGTTCTTC. Encoded protein: CASSPGLPSYNEQFF.

As to this clonotype: An end of the junction does not agree with germline; a read error may underlie this. This rearrangement joins TRBV11-2 to TRBJ2-7, with 7 nucleotides matching TRBD2. The CDR3 spans 15 residues. CDR1 is SGHAT and CDR2 is FQNNGV in the germline V gene. DNA for the CDR3: TGCGCCAACAGCTTAGATGGGGGGGAGGTCTACAAGCAGTACTTC. It codes for CANSLDGGEVYKQYF.

This clonotype has at least ten counts. The V call is TRBV5-4, the J call TRBJ1-1; TRBD1 agrees at 7 bases. Trimming removed 0 bases from V and 5 bases from J; junction bases left unmatched: 16. Germline V gene sequence: CDR1 SGHNT, CDR2 YYREEE (reference sequence). The CDR3 spans 18 residues. The CDR3 sequence: CASSLVVGGRGISTEAFF. CDR3 sequence (DNA): TGTGCCAGCAGCTTGGTGGTTGGTGGCAGGGGGATCAGTACTGAAGCTTTCTTT.

The chain is built from TRBV4-1 and TRBJ2-5, with a possible D match to TRBD2 (6 bases). CDR3 size: 14 residues. The V end was cut by 5 bases, the J end by 5 bases, with 15 bases between. The germline V gene has CDR1 MGHRA and CDR2 YSYEKL. The CDR3 region is CASSMRARGETQYF. The CDR3 DNA reads as TGCGCCAGCAGCATGCGCGCCCGGGGGGAGACCCAGTACTTC.

Judged by abundance, this clonotype is medium-sized (0.01 to 0.1%). The genes are TRBV11-2 and TRBJ2-3, with 11 bases matching TRBD1. Per the germline V gene, CDR1 is SGHAT and CDR2 is FQNNGV. The CDR3 is 14 residues long. J was trimmed by 7 bases and V by 7 bases; bases with no gene match: 7. The CDR3 nucleotides read TGTGCCAGCACGGCCGGGACAGGGGGGCATACGCAGTATTTT. Its protein is CASTAGTGGHTQYF.

V and J are TRBV2 and TRBJ1-5; no firm D call. This CDR3 has 16 residues. Trimming cost V 0 bases and J 1 base, with 10 bases left between them. Per germline, CDR1 SNHLY and CDR2 FYNNEI. CDR3 in amino acids: CASSEAGTTSNQPQHF. The CDR3, as DNA: TGTGCCAGCAGTGAAGCGGGAACGACCAGCAATCAGCCCCAGCATTTT.

Notes on this clonotype: One end of the junction is discordant with germline, which a read error may explain. This chain uses TRBV6-2 or TRBV6-3 with TRBJ1-5; the match to TRBD1 covers 7 bases. The germline gives CDR1 MNHEY, CDR2 SVGEGT. CDR3 length: 14 amino acids. The CDR3 here is CPSTGVTSNQPRHF. In DNA form, the CDR3 reads TGTCCCAGTACAGGGGTAACGAGCAATCAGCCCCGGCATTTT.